A single sample is the source of the 18 T cell receptor beta chains below, sequenced in a study of blood T cell repertoires in COVID-19. Method: immunoSEQ multiplex PCR; TCRdb's copy keeps in-frame clones and lacks some. The repertoire holds a few hundred thousand clones, with approximately 85% as singletons. Material: peripheral blood. The receptors derive from a woman aged 70-85 years with COVID-19, enrolled during active disease.

V is TRBV5-1 and J is TRBJ2-5, with a tentative D call TRBD2 (7 bases). The CDR3 contains 16 residues. The V gene lost 4 bases and the J gene lost 4 bases, with 20 bases spanning the gap. Germline CDR1 and CDR2: SGHRS and YFSETQ. CDR3 in amino acids: CASSLGGGGSRETQYF. DNA for the CDR3: TGCGCCAGCAGCCTTGGGGGCGGGGGCTCGAGAGAGACCCAGTACTTC.

V gene TRBV19 combines with J gene TRBJ2-5, with no clear D. This CDR3 has 14 amino acids. Germline CDR1 reads LNHDA; CDR2 reads SQIVND (reference sequence). V was clipped by 3 bases and J by 5 bases, with 13 bases between them. The DNA of the CDR3 is TGTGCCAGTAGTATGTCTGTGAGCCGGGAGACCCAGTACTTC. It translates to CASSMSVSRETQYF.

V and J are TRBV9 and TRBJ2-1; D is ambiguous. This CDR3 region has 14 residues. Germline lookup yields CDR1 SGDLS and CDR2 YYNGEE. Trimming left V 2 bases short and J 10 bases short, with 16 bases between. CDR3 sequence reads: CASSVRGDPQEQFF. The CDR3 bases are TGTGCCAGCAGCGTTCGAGGAGACCCTCAAGAGCAGTTCTTC.

The V and J genes are TRBV18 and TRBJ2-2; no reliable D call. There are 15 residues in the CDR3. CDR1 and CDR2 from the germline V gene are KGHSH and LQKENI. Trimming took 6 bases from V and 0 from J, leaving 11 bases between them. For the CDR3, the DNA is TGTGCCAGCTCCTTGGCAGGAACGAACACCGGGGAGCTGTTTTTT. It translates to CASSLAGTNTGELFF.

V usage is TRBV27 and J usage is TRBJ1-6, with D unresolved. V was pared by 5 bases and J by 10 bases, with 18 bases between. Germline CDR1 is MNHEY and CDR2 is SMNVEV (reference sequence). The CDR3 is made up of 15 amino acids. CDR3 region: CASSPLGPDRSPLHF. The CDR3 DNA sequence: TGTGCCAGCAGTCCCCTAGGCCCAGACCGATCACCCCTCCACTTT.

This chain links TRBV19 with TRBJ1-6; 8 positions agree with TRBD1. The V and J ends lost 6 bases and 7 bases, in that order; junction bases with no gene match: 5. CDR1 and CDR2 from the germline V gene are LNHDA and SQIVND (reference sequence). The CDR3 sequence is 14 residues long. The CDR3 loop reads CASSSGQGNSPLHF. Written as DNA, the CDR3 is TGTGCCAGTAGCTCCGGACAGGGCAATTCACCCCTCCACTTT.

The gene calls are TRBV9 and TRBJ2-5; 11 bases align to TRBD1. The CDR3 is made up of 17 amino acids. Per the germline V gene, CDR1 is SGDLS and CDR2 is YYNGEE. V gave up 4 bases and J gave up 0 bases; unmatched junction bases: 8. CDR3 sequence: CASSSRTGGRYQETQYF. Written as DNA, the CDR3 is TGTGCCAGCAGCTCTAGGACAGGGGGCAGGTACCAAGAGACCCAGTACTTC.

This clone was picked up a small number of times. The V and J genes are TRBV5-4 and TRBJ2-7; a possible D gene is TRBD1 (5 bases). V lost 1 base and J lost 0, with 8 bases in between. Germline assignment: CDR1 SGHNT and CDR2 YYREEE (reference sequence). CDR3 length: 14 residues. In nucleotides, the CDR3 is TGTGCCAGCAGCTTGCAGGGTACCTCCTACGAGCAGTACTTC. Translating it yields CASSLQGTSYEQYF.

The chain joins TRBV5-4 to TRBJ2-1, with D perhaps matching TRBD1 (5 bases). Germline V gene lookup returns CDR1 SGHNT and CDR2 YYREEE (reference sequence). V lost 3 bases to trimming and J lost 3 bases, with 13 bases between them. There are 15 residues in the CDR3. DNA for the CDR3: TGTGCCAGCAGCTCAGGGCCAGGAGACTACAATGAGCAGTTCTTC. Encoded protein: CASSSGPGDYNEQFF.

The chain carries TRBV2 and TRBJ1-1; possible D gene TRBD1, 5 bases. Trimming cost V 4 bases and J 1 base, with 10 bases left between them. CDR1 SNHLY and CDR2 FYNNEI come from the germline V gene. This CDR3 contains 14 residues. CDR3 region: CASSVGRENTEAFF. For the CDR3, the DNA is TGTGCCAGCAGTGTAGGCAGGGAGAACACTGAAGCTTTCTTT. Full variable domain (rest looked up from reference TRBV2 and TRBJ1-1): EPEVTQTPSHQVTQMGQEVILRCVPISNHLYFYWYRQILGQKVEFLVSFYNNEISEKSEIFDDQFSVERPDGSNFTLKIRSTKLEDSAMYFCASSVGRENTEAFFGQGTRLTVV.

The chain recombines TRBV11-3 with TRBJ2-7; 13 bases fit TRBD2. CDR3 length equals 17 residues. Losses at the gene ends were 3 bases for V and 0 bases for J; bases not matched to a gene: 5. In germline, CDR1 is SGHNT, CDR2 YENEEA. DNA of the CDR3: TGTGCCAGCAGCTTCGGACTAGCGGGAGCCCTCTCCTACGAGCAGTACTTC. Translated: CASSFGLAGALSYEQYF.

The rearrangement uses TRBV7-2 and TRBJ2-5, with TRBD1 matching over 7 bases. Germline values: CDR1 SGHTA, CDR2 FQGNSA. V gave up 5 bases and J gave up 1 base; unmatched junction bases: 4. This CDR3 region has 14 residues. CDR3 coding DNA: TGTGCCAGCAGCCCGACAGGGTCCCAAGAGACCCAGTACTTC. The encoded protein is CASSPTGSQETQYF.

The chain couples TRBV27 to TRBJ2-7; 9 positions match TRBD2. Losses at the gene ends were 7 bases for V and 5 bases for J; bases not matched to a gene: 15. Germline V CDR1 and CDR2: MNHEY, SMNVEV (reference sequence). The CDR3 is made up of 16 amino acids. Written as DNA, the CDR3 is TGTGCCAGCACCCCGCACACGGTAGCGGGAGTAAACGAGCAGTACTTC. Protein product: CASTPHTVAGVNEQYF.

The V and J genes are TRBV7-9 and TRBJ2-1; a possible D gene is TRBD1 (5 bases). V was clipped by 1 base and J by 12 bases, with 16 bases between them. The CDR3 runs to 14 residues. Germline loops: CDR1 SEHNR, CDR2 FQNEAQ (reference sequence). CDR3 DNA: TGTGCCAGCAGCTTAGTTGTAGAGGACAAACCGCAGTTCTTC. This sequence encodes CASSLVVEDKPQFF.

The V call is TRBV6-6, the J call TRBJ1-1; 7 nucleotides line up with TRBD1. Looked up from germline, CDR1 is MNHNY and CDR2 is SVGAGI (reference sequence). Losses at the gene ends were 2 bases for V and 9 bases for J; bases not matched to a gene: 3. This CDR3 is 12 amino acids long. The CDR3 DNA follows: TGTGCCAGCAGTTACCAGACAGGGAAAGCTTTCTTT. It yields the protein CASSYQTGKAFF.

V and J are TRBV7-4 and TRBJ2-7, with 7 nucleotides matching TRBD2. The CDR3 contains 18 residues. CDR1 SGHVT and CDR2 SQSDAQ come from the germline V gene. V shed 1 base and J 1 base; nucleotides not matched to a gene: 13. CDR3 nucleotide sequence: TGTGCCAGCAGCTTAGGGGGAGGGCGAGGTTCAAGGTCCTACGAGCAGTACTTC. It is translated as CASSLGGGRGSRSYEQYF.

This clone was observed once. The chain recombines TRBV7-2 with TRBJ1-6, with D unresolved. This CDR3 contains 14 residues. CDR1 and CDR2 from the germline V gene are SGHTA and FQGNSA. Trimming removed 6 bases at V and 7 bases at J, with 13 bases between. The CDR3 loop reads CASRWRDGNSPLHF. CDR3 DNA: TGTGCCAGCAGATGGAGGGATGGAAATTCACCCCTCCACTTT.

This clone was observed a few times. The rearrangement joins TRBV7-2 to TRBJ1-4, with D perhaps TRBD1 (5 bases). The CDR3 runs to 15 residues. CDR1 is SGHTA, CDR2 FQGNSA, per germline. The germline V and J ends were trimmed by 2 bases and 8 bases, with 15 bases remaining between them. CDR3 loop: CASSLLGGVGEKLFF. In DNA form, the CDR3 reads TGTGCCAGCAGCTTACTAGGAGGGGTCGGGGAAAAACTGTTTTTT.